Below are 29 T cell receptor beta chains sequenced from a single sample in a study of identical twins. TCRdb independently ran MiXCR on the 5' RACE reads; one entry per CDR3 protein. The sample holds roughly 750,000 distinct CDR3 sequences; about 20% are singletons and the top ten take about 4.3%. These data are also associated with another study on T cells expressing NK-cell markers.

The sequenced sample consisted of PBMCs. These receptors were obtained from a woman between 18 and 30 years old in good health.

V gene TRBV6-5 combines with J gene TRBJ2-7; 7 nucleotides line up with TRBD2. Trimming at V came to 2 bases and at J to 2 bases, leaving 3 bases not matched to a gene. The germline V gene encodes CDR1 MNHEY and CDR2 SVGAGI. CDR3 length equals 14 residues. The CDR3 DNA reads TGTGCCAGCAGTTACGAGGGGACTACCTACGAGCAGTACTTC. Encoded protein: CASSYEGTTYEQYF.

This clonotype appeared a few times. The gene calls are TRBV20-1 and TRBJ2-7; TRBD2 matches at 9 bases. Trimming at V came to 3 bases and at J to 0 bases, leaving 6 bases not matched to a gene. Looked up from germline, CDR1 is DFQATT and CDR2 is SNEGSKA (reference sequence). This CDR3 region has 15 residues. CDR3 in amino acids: CSASPLAGTSYEQYF. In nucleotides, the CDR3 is TGCAGTGCTAGCCCACTAGCGGGCACCTCCTACGAGCAGTACTTC.

The CDR3 nucleotides are TGTGCCAGCAGCTTCACCGAGGGGGACATTCAGTACTTC. It codes for CASSFTEGDIQYF. This sequence joins TRBV9 and TRBJ2-4; D perhaps matches TRBD1 (6 bases). Trimming shortened V by 4 bases and J by 8 bases, and 13 bases separated the two germline ends. The CDR3 is 13 amino acids. CDR1 is SGDLS and CDR2 is YYNGEE in the germline V gene. Full variable domain (missing parts from reference TRBV9 and TRBJ2-4): DSGVTQTPKHLITATGQRVTLRCSPRSGDLSVYWYQQSLDQGLQFLIQYYNGEERAKGNILERFSAQQFPDLHSELNLSSLELGDSALYFCASSFTEGDIQYFGAGTRLSVL.

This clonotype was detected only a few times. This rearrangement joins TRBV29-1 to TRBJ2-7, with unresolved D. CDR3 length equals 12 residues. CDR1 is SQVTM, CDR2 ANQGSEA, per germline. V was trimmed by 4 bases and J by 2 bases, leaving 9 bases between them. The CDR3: CSVVGVTYEQYF. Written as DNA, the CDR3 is TGCAGCGTTGTAGGTGTAACCTACGAGCAGTACTTC.

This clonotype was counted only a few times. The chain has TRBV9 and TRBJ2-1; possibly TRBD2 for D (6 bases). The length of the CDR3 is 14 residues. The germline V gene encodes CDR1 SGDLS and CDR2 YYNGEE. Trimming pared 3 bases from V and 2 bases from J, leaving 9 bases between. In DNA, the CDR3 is TGTGCCAGCAGCGGGGCGGGGCCCTACAATGAGCAGTTCTTC. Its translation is CASSGAGPYNEQFF. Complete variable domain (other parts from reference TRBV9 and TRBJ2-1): DSGVTQTPKHLITATGQRVTLRCSPRSGDLSVYWYQQSLDQGLQFLIQYYNGEERAKGNILERFSAQQFPDLHSELNLSSLELGDSALYFCASSGAGPYNEQFFGPGTRLTVL.

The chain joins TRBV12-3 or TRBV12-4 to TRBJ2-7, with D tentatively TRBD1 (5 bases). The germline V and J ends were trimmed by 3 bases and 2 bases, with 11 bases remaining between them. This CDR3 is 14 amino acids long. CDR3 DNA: TGTGCCAGCAGTTTTAGGTCAGGGACCTACGAGCAGTACTTC. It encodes CASSFRSGTYEQYF.

CDR3 nucleotide sequence: TGTGCCATCAGTGAGGGGCTAGACCGAGCCAAAAACATTCAGTACTTC. It yields the protein CAISEGLDRAKNIQYF. The V gene is TRBV10-3, the J gene TRBJ2-4; D remains ambiguous. Germline V gives CDR1 ENHRY, CDR2 SYGVKD. The CDR3 runs 16 residues. V was shortened by 2 bases and J by 0 bases, with 11 bases between the two germline ends.

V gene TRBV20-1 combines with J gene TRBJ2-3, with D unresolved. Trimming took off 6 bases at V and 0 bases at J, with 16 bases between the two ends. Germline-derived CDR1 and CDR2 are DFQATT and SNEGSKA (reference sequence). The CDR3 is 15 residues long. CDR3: CSAISLETSTDTQYF. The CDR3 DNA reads TGCAGTGCCATAAGCTTGGAGACTAGCACAGATACGCAGTATTTT.

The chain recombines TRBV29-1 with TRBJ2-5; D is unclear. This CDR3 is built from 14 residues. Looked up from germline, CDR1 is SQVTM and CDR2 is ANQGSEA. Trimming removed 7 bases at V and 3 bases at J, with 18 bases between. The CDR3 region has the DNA TGCAGCGCCAACCCCGGCAGGTGGGAAGAGACCCAGTACTTC. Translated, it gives CSANPGRWEETQYF.

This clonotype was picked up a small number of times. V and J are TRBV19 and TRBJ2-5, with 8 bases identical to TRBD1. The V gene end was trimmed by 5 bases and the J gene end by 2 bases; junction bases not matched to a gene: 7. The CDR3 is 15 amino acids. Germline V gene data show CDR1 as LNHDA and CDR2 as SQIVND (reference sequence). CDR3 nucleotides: TGTGCCAGTAGTTTCCAGGACAGGGTTCAAGAGACCCAGTACTTC. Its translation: CASSFQDRVQETQYF.

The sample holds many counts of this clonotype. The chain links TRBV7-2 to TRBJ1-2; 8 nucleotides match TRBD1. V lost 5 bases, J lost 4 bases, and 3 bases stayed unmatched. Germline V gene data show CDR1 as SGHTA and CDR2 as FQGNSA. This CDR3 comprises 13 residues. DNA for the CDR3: TGTGCCAGCAGCCCAGGGACAGGCTATGGCTACACCTTC. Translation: CASSPGTGYGYTF.

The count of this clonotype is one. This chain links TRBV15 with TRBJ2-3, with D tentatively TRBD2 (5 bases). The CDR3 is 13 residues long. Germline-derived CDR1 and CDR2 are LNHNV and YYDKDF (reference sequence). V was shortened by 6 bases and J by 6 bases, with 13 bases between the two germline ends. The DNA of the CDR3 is TGTGCCACCAGACGTCTTGGCGGGGATACGCAGTATTTT. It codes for CATRRLGGDTQYF. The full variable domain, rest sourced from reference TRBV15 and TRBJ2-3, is DAMVIQNPRYQVTQFGKPVTLSCSQTLNHNVMYWYQQKSSQAPKLLFHYYDKDFNNEADTPDNFQSRRPNTSFCFLDIRSPGLGDTAMYLCATRRLGGDTQYFGPGTRLTVL.

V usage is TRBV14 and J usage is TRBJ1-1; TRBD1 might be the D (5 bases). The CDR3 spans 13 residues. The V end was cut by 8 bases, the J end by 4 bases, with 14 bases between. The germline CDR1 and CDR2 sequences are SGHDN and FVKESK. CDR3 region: CASDRGGGTEAFF. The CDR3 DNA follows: TGTGCCAGCGATCGGGGCGGAGGCACTGAAGCTTTCTTT.

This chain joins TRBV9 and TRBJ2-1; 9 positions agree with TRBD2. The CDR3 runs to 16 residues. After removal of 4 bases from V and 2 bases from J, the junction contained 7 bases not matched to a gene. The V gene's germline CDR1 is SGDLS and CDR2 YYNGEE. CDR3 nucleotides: TGTGCCAGCAGCAAGGGACTAGCTGGTGCCTACAATGAGCAGTTCTTC. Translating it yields CASSKGLAGAYNEQFF. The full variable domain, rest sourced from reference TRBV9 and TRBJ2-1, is DSGVTQTPKHLITATGQRVTLRCSPRSGDLSVYWYQQSLDQGLQFLIQYYNGEERAKGNILERFSAQQFPDLHSELNLSSLELGDSALYFCASSKGLAGAYNEQFFGPGTRLTVL.

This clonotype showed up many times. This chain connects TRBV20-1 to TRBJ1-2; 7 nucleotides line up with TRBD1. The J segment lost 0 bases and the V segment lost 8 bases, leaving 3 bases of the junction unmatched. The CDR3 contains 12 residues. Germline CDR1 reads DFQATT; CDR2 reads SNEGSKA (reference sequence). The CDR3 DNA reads TGCAGTATGGGGACAGCTAACTATGGCTACACCTTC. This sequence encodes CSMGTANYGYTF.

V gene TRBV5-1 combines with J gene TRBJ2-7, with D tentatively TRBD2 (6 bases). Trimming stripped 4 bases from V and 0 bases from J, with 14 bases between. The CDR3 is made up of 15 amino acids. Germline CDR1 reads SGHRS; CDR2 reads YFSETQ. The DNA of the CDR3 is TGCGCCAGCAGCCAGGTTGCGGGGCCCTCCTACGAGCAGTACTTC. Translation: CASSQVAGPSYEQYF.

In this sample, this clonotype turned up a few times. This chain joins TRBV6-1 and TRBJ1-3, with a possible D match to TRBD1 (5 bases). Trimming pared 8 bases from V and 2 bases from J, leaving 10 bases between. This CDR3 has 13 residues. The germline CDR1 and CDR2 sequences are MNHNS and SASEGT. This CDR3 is CASRQIAGNTIYF. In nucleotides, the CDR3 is TGTGCCAGCCGACAGATAGCTGGAAACACCATATATTTT.

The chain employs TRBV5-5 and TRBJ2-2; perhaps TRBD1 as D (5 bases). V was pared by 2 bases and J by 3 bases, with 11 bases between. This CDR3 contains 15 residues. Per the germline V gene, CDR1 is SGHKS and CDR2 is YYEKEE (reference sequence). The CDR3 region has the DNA TGTGCCAGCAGCTTCACAGGAACCGACACCGGGGAGCTGTTTTTT. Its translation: CASSFTGTDTGELFF.

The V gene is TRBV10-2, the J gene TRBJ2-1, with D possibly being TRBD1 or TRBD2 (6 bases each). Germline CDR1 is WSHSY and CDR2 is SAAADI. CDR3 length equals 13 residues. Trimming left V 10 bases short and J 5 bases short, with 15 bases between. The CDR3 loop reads CATLRGLHNEQFF. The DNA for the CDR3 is TGCGCCACCCTTCGGGGGCTGCACAATGAGCAGTTCTTC.

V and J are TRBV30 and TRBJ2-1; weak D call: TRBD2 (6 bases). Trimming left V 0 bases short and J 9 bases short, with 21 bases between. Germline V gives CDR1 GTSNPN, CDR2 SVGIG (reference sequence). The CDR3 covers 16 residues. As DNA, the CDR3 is TGTGCCTGGAGTGTCCGAACGGGAGTCCCCTCATCTGAGCAGTTCTTC. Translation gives CAWSVRTGVPSSEQFF.

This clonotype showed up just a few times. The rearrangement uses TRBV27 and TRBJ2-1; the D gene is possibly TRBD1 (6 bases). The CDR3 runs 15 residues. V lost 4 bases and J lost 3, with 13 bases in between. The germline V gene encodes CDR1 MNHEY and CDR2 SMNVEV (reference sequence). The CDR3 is CASSYQGQGYNEQFF. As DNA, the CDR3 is TGTGCCAGCAGTTACCAGGGGCAAGGCTACAATGAGCAGTTCTTC.

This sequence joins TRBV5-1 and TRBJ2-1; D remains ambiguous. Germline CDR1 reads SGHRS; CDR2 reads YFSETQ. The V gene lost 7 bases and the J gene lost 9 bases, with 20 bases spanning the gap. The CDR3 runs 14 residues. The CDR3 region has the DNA TGCGCCAGCTACGGCGAGCGAGCCCCCTTTGAGCAGTTCTTC. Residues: CASYGERAPFEQFF.

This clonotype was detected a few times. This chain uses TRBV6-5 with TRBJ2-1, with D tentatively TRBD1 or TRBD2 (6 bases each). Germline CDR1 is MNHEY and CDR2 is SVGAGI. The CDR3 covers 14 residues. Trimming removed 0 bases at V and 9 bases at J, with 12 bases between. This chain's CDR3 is CASSYSSGAGEQFF. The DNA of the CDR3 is TGTGCCAGCAGTTACTCTTCGGGGGCAGGTGAGCAGTTCTTC.

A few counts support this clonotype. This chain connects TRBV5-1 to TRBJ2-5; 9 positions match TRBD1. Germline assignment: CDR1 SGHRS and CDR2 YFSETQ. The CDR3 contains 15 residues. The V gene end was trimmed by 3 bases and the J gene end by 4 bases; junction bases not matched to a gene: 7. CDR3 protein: CASSSTGGSGETQYF. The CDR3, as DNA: TGCGCCAGCAGCTCTACAGGGGGCTCGGGAGAGACCCAGTACTTC.

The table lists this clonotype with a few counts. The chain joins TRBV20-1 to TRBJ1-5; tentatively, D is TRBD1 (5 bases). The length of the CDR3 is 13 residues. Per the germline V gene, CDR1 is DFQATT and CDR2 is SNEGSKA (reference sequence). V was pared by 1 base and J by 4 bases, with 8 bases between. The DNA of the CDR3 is TGCAGTGCTAGAGGGGACCTGAATCAGCCCCAGCATTTT. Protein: CSARGDLNQPQHF.

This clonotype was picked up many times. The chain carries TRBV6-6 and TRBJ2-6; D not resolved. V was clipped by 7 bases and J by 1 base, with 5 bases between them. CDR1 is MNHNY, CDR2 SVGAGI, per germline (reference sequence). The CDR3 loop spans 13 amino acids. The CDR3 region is CASTASGANVLTF. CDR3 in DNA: TGTGCCAGCACGGCATCTGGGGCCAACGTCCTGACTTTC.

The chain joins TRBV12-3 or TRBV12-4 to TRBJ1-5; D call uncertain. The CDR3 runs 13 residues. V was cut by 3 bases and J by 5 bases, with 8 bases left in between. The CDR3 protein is CASSLNAHQPQHF. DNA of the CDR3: TGTGCCAGCAGTTTGAATGCGCATCAGCCCCAGCATTTT.

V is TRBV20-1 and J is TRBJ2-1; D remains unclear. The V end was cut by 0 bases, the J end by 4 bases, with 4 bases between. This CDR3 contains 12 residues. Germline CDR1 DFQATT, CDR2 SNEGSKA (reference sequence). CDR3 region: CSARDNYNEQFF. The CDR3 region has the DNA TGCAGTGCTAGAGATAATTACAATGAGCAGTTCTTC.

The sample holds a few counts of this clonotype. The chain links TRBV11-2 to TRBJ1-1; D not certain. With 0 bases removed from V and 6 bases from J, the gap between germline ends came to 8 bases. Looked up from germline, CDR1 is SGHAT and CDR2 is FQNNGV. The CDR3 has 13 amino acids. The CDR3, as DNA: TGTGCCAGCAGCTTAGATCCGAGGGCTGAAGCTTTCTTT. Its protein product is CASSLDPRAEAFF.